This T cell receptor (beta chain) was sequenced in a study of blood T cell repertoires in COVID-19. Study at large: Acute-phase and convalescent COVID-19 samples originated in the United States, Italy and Spain.

Participants' own reports of clinical history determined their cohort assignment. Germline assignment: CDR1 LGHDT and CDR2 YNNKEL (reference sequence). The CDR3 runs to 15 residues. V was cut by 6 bases and J by 5 bases, with 19 bases left in between. As originally analysed: How many nucleated cells were present was estimated from reference gene primer amplification. This table comes from immunoSEQ multiplex PCR, and its TCRdb copy is limited to in-frame clones, with some not included. The V and J calls and clone size come from that table; D and trimming were worked out from the DNA. This table has more than 200,000 clones, around nine tenths appearing once.

The chain combines TRBV3-1 (or the pseudogene TRBV3-2) with TRBJ2-5, with a possible D match to TRBD1 (6 bases). Sequencing was carried out using PBMCs or T cells enriched from blood (not recorded which). The clonotype originates from a woman aged 45-59 years who had recovered from COVID-19. The CDR3 nucleotides are TGTGCCAGCAGACCGCTAATTCGGACAGAGGAGACCCAGTACTTC. This gives the protein CASRPLIRTEETQYF.